The sequence of this T cell receptor beta chain was determined in a study of blood T cell repertoires in COVID-19 (dated by TCRdb to the early 2020s). Regarding the research as a whole: The collaborator samples originated in the United States, Italy and Spain and spanned the acute and convalescent phases of COVID-19. The samples were drawn from two sources: the first 160 participants of the ongoing ImmuneRACE study, and fewer than 1,500 subjects contributed by 6 global collaborators. The dataset comprised deeply sampled blood TCRbeta repertoires from subjects exposed to, actively infected with, or recovered from COVID-19. A freely available public database, intended as a resource for researchers studying the immune response to SARS-CoV-2, is where the repertoires were released. The material from the prospective study consisted of cDNA or gDNA derived from T cells, B-cell-depleted T cells, or PBMCs. HLA class I and class II types, where available, came from metadata supplied by the sample provider rather than from assay-based typing. Sample metadata almost always included a de-identified subject ID, COVID-19 status, age in years and sex.

TCRbeta CDR3 regions were amplified from genomic DNA using the immunoSEQ Assay, a bias-controlled multiplex PCR. Per the source publication's procedure: Nucleated cell counts per sample were estimated from amplification of reference gene primers within the assay. To quantify the absolute abundance of each unique TCRbeta CDR3 rearrangement, sequence reads were collapsed and filtered. For each sample, productive Simpson clonality was calculated as the square root of Simpson's diversity index over productive rearrangements. TCRdb holds this immuneACCESS table with in-frame rearrangements only. Some clones are missing; in checked studies, unresolved V genes explain under half, and the rest has no known cause. V and J calls and clone size are copied from that table; D and trimming were computed from the DNA. Counted in this sample were around 100,000 clones; roughly 80% of them appeared once. Jointly, the top ten make up roughly a third of the sample.

As to this clone: The specificity of this receptor is unknown. The input lacks base qualities; no much larger clone sits a single base away.

Each collaborating institution followed its own protocols to collect whole blood in K2EDTA tubes. Collaborator samples were shipped for TCRbeta analysis as frozen whole blood, isolated PBMCs, or DNA extracted from either sample type. Overall study outcomes, separate from this receptor: The quantity of clinical and demographic metadata differed by source and by participant and was supplied without curation.

The CDR3 measures 14 amino acids from cysteine to phenylalanine. Only CDR3 DNA is held: 42 bases, read in frame from base 1. CDR1 SEHNR and CDR2 FQNEAQ are derived from the germline V gene (reference sequence). The V end loses 0 bases and the J end loses 6 bases, and a stretch of 11 bases separates them. The rearrangement combines TRBV7-9 with TRBJ1-2, with TRBD1 perhaps the D gene, on 6 matching bases. The clonotype originates from a man in his 70s with active or convalescent COVID-19. The sample comprised peripheral blood. The CDR3 corresponds to CASSLARGADGYTF. The DNA is as follows: TGTGCCAGCAGCTTAGCGCGGGGGGCGGATGGCTACACCTTC.